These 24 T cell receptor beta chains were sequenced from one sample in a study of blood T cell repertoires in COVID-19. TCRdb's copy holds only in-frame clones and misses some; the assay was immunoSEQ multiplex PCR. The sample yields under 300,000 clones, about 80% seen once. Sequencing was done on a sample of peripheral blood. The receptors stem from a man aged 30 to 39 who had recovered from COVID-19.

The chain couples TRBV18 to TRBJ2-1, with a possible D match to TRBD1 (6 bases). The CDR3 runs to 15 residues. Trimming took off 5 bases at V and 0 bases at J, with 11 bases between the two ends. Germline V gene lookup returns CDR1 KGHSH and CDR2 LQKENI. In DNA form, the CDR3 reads TGTGCCAGCTCATCCACAGGGAGCTCCTACAATGAGCAGTTCTTC. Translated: CASSSTGSSYNEQFF.

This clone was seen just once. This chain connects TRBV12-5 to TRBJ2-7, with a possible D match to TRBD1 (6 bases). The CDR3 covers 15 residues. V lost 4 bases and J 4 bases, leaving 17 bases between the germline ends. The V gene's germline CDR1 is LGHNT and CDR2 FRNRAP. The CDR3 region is CASGSGDSGRYEQYF. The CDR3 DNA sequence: TGTGCTAGTGGTTCAGGGGATTCCGGTCGGTACGAGCAGTACTTC. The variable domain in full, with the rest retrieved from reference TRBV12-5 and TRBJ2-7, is DARVTQTPRHKVTEMGQEVTMRCQPILGHNTVFWYRQTMMQGLELLAYFRNRAPLDDSGMPKDRFSAEMPDATLATLKIQPSEPRDSAVYFCASGSGDSGRYEQYFGPGTRLTVT.

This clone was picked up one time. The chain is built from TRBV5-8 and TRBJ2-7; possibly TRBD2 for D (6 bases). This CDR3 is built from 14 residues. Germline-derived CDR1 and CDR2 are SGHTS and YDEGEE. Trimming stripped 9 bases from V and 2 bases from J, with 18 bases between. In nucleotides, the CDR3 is TGTGCCATCTCAGCGACTAGTACAGCCTACGAGCAGTACTTC. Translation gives CAISATSTAYEQYF.

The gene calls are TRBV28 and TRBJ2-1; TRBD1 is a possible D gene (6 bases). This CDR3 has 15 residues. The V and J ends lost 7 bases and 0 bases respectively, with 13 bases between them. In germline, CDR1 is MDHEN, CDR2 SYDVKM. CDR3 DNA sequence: TGTGCCAGCACCCTTGTGGGGGCCTCCTACAATGAGCAGTTCTTC. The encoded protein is CASTLVGASYNEQFF.

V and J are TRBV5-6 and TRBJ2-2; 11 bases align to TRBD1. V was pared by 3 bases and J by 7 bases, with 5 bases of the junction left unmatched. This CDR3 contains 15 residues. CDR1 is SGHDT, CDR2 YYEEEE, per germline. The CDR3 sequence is CASSSLGQGDGELFF. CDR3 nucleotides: TGTGCCAGCAGCTCCCTGGGACAGGGGGACGGGGAGCTGTTTTTT.

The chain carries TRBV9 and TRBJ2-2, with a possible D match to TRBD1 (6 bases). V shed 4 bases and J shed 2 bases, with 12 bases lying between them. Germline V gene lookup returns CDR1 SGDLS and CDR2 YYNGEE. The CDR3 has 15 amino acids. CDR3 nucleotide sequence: TGTGCCAGCAGCCCCACAGGGTTTAACACCGGGGAGCTGTTTTTT. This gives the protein CASSPTGFNTGELFF.

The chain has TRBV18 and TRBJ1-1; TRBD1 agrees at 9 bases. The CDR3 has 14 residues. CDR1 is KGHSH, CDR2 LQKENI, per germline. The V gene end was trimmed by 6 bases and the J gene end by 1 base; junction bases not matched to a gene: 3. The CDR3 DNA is TGTGCCAGCTCGATACAGGGGGCGAACACTGAAGCTTTCTTT. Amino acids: CASSIQGANTEAFF.

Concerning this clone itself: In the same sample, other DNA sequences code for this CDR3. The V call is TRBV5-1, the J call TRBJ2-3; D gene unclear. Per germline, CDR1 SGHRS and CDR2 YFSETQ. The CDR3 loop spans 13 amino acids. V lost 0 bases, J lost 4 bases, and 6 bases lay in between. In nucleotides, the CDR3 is TGCGCCAGCAGCTTGGGCGAGGCAGATACGCAGTATTTT. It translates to CASSLGEADTQYF.

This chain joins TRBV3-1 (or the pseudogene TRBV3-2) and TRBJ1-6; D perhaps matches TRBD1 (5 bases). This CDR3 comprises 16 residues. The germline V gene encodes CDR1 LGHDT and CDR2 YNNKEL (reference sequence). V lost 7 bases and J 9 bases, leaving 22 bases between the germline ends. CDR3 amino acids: CASTRRAGRGSSPLHF. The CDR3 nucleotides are TGTGCCAGCACCCGCCGGGCAGGTAGGGGATCTTCACCCCTCCACTTT.

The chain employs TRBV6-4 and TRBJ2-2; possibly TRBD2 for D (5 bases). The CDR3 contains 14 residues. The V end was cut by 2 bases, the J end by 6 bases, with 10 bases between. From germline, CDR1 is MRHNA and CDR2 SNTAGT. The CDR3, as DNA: TGTGCCAGCAGTGACAGCCCGGGGTCCGGGGAGCTGTTTTTT. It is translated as CASSDSPGSGELFF.

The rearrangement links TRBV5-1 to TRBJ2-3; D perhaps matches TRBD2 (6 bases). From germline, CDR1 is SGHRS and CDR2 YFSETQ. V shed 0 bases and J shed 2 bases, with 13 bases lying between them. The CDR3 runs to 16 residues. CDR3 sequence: CASSLEGGLNTDTQYF. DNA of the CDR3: TGCGCCAGCAGCTTGGAAGGAGGGCTCAACACAGATACGCAGTATTTT.

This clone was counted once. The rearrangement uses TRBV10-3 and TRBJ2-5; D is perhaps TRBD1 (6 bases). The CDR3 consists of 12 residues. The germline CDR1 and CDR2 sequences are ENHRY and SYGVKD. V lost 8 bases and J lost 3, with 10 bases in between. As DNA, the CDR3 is TGTGCCATCGGTTACAGGGAAGAGACCCAGTACTTC. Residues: CAIGYREETQYF.

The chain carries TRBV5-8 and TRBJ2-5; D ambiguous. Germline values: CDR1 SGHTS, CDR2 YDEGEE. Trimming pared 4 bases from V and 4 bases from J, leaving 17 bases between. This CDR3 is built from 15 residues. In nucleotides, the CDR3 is TGTGCCAGCAGCCTGGTTGTGTTGACACGAGAGACCCAGTACTTC. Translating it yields CASSLVVLTRETQYF.

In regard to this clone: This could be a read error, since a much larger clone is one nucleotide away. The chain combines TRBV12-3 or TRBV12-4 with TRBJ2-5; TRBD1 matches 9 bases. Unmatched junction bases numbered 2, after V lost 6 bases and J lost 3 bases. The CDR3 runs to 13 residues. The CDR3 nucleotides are TGTGCCAGCAGCCGGACAGGGGAAGAGACCCAGTACTTC. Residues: CASSRTGEETQYF.

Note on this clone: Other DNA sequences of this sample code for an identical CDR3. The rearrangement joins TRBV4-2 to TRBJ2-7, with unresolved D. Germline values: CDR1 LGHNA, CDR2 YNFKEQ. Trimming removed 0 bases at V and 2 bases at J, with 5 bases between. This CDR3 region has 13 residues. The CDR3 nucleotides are TGTGCCAGCAGCCAAGAAGGAGCCTACGAGCAGTACTTC. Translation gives CASSQEGAYEQYF.

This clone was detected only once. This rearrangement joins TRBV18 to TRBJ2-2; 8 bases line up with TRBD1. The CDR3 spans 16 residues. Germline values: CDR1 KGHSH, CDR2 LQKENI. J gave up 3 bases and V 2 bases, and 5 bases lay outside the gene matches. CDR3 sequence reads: CASSPGQGSYTGELFF. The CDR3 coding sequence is TGTGCCAGCTCACCAGGACAGGGTTCGTACACCGGGGAGCTGTTTTTT.

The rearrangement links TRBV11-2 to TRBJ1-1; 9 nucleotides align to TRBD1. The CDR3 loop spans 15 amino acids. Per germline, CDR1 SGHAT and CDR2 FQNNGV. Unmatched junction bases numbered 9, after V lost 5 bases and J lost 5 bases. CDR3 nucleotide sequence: TGTGCCAGCAGCGGAACAGGGGGCGCCAGGACTGAAGCTTTCTTT. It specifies CASSGTGGARTEAFF. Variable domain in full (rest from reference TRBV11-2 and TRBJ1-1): EAGVAQSPRYKIIEKRQSVAFWCNPISGHATLYWYQQILGQGPKLLIQFQNNGVVDDSQLPKDRFSAERLKGVDSTLKIQPAKLEDSAVYLCASSGTGGARTEAFFGQGTRLTVV.

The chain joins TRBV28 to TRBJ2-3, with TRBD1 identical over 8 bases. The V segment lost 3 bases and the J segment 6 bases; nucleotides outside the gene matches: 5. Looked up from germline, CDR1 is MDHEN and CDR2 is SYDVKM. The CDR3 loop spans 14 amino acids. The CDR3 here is CASSFGQGYDTQYF. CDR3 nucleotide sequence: TGTGCCAGCAGTTTTGGACAGGGCTACGATACGCAGTATTTT.

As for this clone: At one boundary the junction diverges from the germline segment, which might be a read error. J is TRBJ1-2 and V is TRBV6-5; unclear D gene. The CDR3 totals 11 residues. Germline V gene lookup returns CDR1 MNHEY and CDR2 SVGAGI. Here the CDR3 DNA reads TGTGCCAGCACGGGGAACTCTGGCTACACCTTC. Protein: CASTGNSGYTF.

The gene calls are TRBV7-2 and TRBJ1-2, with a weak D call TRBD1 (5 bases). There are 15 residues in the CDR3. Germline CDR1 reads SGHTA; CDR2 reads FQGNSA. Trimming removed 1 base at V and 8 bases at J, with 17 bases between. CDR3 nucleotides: TGTGCCAGCAGCTTAGTGCAGGGCAGGGTTGGGGGCTACACCTTC. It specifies CASSLVQGRVGGYTF.

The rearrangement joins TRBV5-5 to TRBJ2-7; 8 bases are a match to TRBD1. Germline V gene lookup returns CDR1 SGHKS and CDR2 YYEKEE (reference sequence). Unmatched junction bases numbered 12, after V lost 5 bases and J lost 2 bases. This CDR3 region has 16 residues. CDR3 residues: CASSRQGTLTAYEQYF. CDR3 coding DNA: TGTGCCAGCAGTAGACAGGGGACCCTAACAGCCTACGAGCAGTACTTC.

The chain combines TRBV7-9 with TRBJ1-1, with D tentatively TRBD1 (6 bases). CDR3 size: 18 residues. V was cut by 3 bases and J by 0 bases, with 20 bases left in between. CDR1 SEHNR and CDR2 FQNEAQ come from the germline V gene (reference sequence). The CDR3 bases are TGTGCCAGCAGCTTCCAAAGAACAGGGAGGGGGATGAACACTGAAGCTTTCTTT. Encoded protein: CASSFQRTGRGMNTEAFF.

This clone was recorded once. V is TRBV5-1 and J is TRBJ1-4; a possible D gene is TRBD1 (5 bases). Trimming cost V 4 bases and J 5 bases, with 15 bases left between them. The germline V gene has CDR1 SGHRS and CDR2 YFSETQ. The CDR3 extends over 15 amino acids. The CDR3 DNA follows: TGCGCCAGCAGCGAAGTTTCGGGGGGGAATGAAAAACTGTTTTTT. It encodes CASSEVSGGNEKLFF.

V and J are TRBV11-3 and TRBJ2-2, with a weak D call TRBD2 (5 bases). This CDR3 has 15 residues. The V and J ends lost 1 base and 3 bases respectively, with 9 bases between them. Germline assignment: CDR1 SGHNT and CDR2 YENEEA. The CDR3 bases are TGTGCCAGCAGCTTAGTTGTCGGGGACACCGGGGAGCTGTTTTTT. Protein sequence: CASSLVVGDTGELFF.